These 5 T cell receptor beta chains were all obtained from the same sample, sequenced in a study of HIV-infected patients and healthy controls (dated by TCRdb to the mid-2010s). Library preparation used 5' RACE. Sequenced using an Illumina MiSeq. SuperScript III was used to reverse transcribe 500 ng RNA with primers targeting the alpha and beta constant regions. Separate alpha and beta chain libraries were generated by chain-specific third strand synthesis with multiplexing indices. The public sequencing data were trimmed at Q25 with fastp and processed into clonotypes with MiXCR by TCRdb, which kept only in-frame beta chains. Records with the same CDR3 protein are collapsed into one entry carrying the most frequent genes and DNA. The sample contains more than 5,500 distinct CDR3 sequences, around 9.5% of them found a single time. The ten largest clones capture 27% of the sample. After antiretroviral therapy began, follow-up blood was collected from HIV-infected patients roughly three months, about 14 weeks, later. Since whole blood was used without any cell fractionation, the repertoire reflected all peripheral T cells in unsorted form.

The sequenced sample was blood, obtained during antiretroviral therapy. The receptors here all came from an adult with HIV infection.

This clonotype has more than one count but fewer than ten. The gene calls are TRBV12-3 or TRBV12-4 and TRBJ2-3; no reliable D call. The length of the CDR3 is 11 residues. V gave up 2 bases and J gave up 3 bases, with 0 bases separating them. The CDR3 region is CASSLTDTQYF. CDR3 DNA sequence: TGTGCCAGCAGTTTAACAGATACGCAGTATTTT.

This clonotype was seen repeatedly, ten times or more. The rearrangement links TRBV18 to TRBJ2-2; weak D call: TRBD1 (5 bases). The CDR3 consists of 15 residues. CDR1 KGHSH and CDR2 LQKENI come from the germline V gene. V was trimmed by 6 bases and J by 6 bases, leaving 17 bases between them. The CDR3 nucleotides are TGTGCCAGCTCCGAGAAGAATAAGGGGTCCGGGGAGCTGTTTTTT. Translated: CASSEKNKGSGELFF.

In its sample, this clonotype is medium-sized. The V gene is TRBV5-6, the J gene TRBJ2-2; TRBD1 matches at 9 bases. V trimming: 4 bases; J trimming: 4 bases; junction bases outside the gene matches: 8. CDR3 length equals 16 residues. Per the germline V gene, CDR1 is SGHDT and CDR2 is YYEEEE. CDR3 in DNA: TGTGCCAGCAGCCAGGACAGGGGTCAATTCACCGGGGAGCTGTTTTTT. Encoded protein: CASSQDRGQFTGELFF.

There are many counts of this clonotype. This chain links TRBV19 with TRBJ1-1, with D possibly TRBD1 on 5 matching bases. Germline CDR1 is LNHDA and CDR2 is SQIVND (reference sequence). CDR3 length equals 13 residues. V lost 3 bases and J lost 6, with 11 bases in between. The CDR3 DNA is TGTGCCAGTAGTATGGGGGTTAGCTCTGAAGCTTTCTTT. This translates into CASSMGVSSEAFF.

This clonotype was counted a single time. J is TRBJ2-3 and V is TRBV19; TRBD2 is a possible D gene (6 bases). CDR1 LNHDA and CDR2 SQIVND come from the germline V gene (reference sequence). The CDR3 spans 15 residues. V was pared by 5 bases and J by 1 base, with 13 bases between. The CDR3 here is CASSPWGDGTDTQYF. CDR3 sequence (DNA): TGTGCCAGTAGTCCTTGGGGGGATGGCACAGATACGCAGTATTTT. The complete variable domain, with remaining parts taken from reference TRBV19 and TRBJ2-3, reads DGGITQSPKYLFRKEGQNVTLSCEQNLNHDAMYWYRQDPGQGLRLIYYSQIVNDFQKGDIAEGYSVSREKKESFPLTVTSAQKNPTAFYLCASSPWGDGTDTQYFGPGTRLTVL.